Listed below are T cell receptor beta chains from one sample, sequenced in a study of T cell repertoires in cytomegalovirus infection. A single record per CDR3 protein comes from TCRdb applying MiXCR to the reads. The sample has roughly 990,000 distinct CDR3 sequences; about a third are singletons. These receptors are not linked to any known antigen. Sequences were derived from cultured CD8+ T cells from PBMCs, sampled from culture after CMV antigen stimulation. Receptors originate from a human donor in good health (CMV status not recorded). Some clones in this sample may be carry-over from other donors' samples. CDR3s include the opening cysteine and the closing phenylalanine or tryptophan.

J gene	CDR3 length	V gene	CDR3 protein
TRBJ1-2	17	TRBV7-9	CASSFRSYRGNNYGYTF
TRBJ2-1	17	TRBV15	CATSRDVGGGSYNEQFF
TRBJ1-4	16	TRBV6-5	CASSYSGGATNEKLFF
TRBJ2-6	17	TRBV7-2	CASSPRPGNFGANVLTF
TRBJ1-5	16	TRBV24-1	CATSDRTGVDNQPQHF
TRBJ1-1	15	TRBV4-1	CASSQPGTANTEAFF
TRBJ2-4	9	TRBV5-6	CASTGGEYF
TRBJ2-5	15	TRBV7-8	CASTRLVGYQETQYF
TRBJ2-5	12	TRBV7-9	CASSAPSETQYF
TRBJ2-3	15	TRBV2	CASRPSDSNTDTQYF
TRBJ2-2	14	TRBV19	CASSIVGLAGELFF
TRBJ1-6	13	TRBV6-8	CASSPKGASPLHF
TRBJ1-1	12	TRBV12-5	CASGLVPVDTFF
TRBJ2-3	15	TRBV27	CASNPDLASTDTQYF
TRBJ1-5	16	TRBV6-5	CASSSLDRDNNQSQHF
TRBJ2-2	13	TRBV27	CASSPPYHGELFF
TRBJ2-1	16	TRBV6-5	CASSYGTAVPYNEQFF
TRBJ2-5	14	TRBV25-1	CASSDPGSQETQYF
TRBJ2-5	17	TRBV6-1	CASSDRFPGGQKETQYF
TRBJ1-2	15	TRBV7-6	CASSLRQGADDGYTF
TRBJ2-1	15	TRBV5-6	CASSLGTGRYNEQFF
TRBJ2-2	17	TRBV11-2	CASSLKGGLTNAGELFF
TRBJ1-2	9	TRBV29-1	CSVSGLGSF
TRBJ2-1	14	TRBV6-2/TRBV6-3	CASGRASGGNEQFF
TRBJ2-2	18	TRBV7-3	CASSSPGLAGEKTGELFF
TRBJ2-3	15	TRBV2	CASLVGTMKTDTQYF
TRBJ1-5	14	TRBV7-6	CASSLDSEAGPQHF
TRBJ1-1	15	TRBV6-6	CASSYVWRGDTEAFF
TRBJ1-2	14	TRBV7-6	CASSPGTAAYGYTF
TRBJ1-2	17	TRBV7-2	CASSLGGGRGEGFGYTF
TRBJ1-2	11	TRBV28	CASSWNLGYTF
TRBJ2-2	16	TRBV2	CASSGIAGGNTGELFF
TRBJ1-5	14	TRBV19	CASSIAADNQPQHF
TRBJ1-1	14	TRBV19	CASSIKGVSTEAFF
TRBJ2-1	18	TRBV6-1	CASIVRPRGHPSYNEQFF
TRBJ2-1	15	TRBV10-3	CAISAASGGHNEQFF
TRBJ2-5	16	TRBV9	CASSVSSGGAGETQYF
TRBJ2-3	17	TRBV28	CASSFPRLAGGVDTQYF
TRBJ2-7	14	TRBV6-1	CASGLASNSYEQYF
TRBJ2-5	17	TRBV20-1	CSARDILAGPLQETQYF
TRBJ1-1	12	TRBV5-5	CASRGDRAEAFF
TRBJ2-2	14	TRBV24-1	CATSVSGNTGELFF
TRBJ2-1	13	TRBV29-1	CSVVGASYNEQFF
TRBJ2-5	12	TRBV4-1	CASSQDPETQYF
TRBJ2-4	12	TRBV10-2	CASSESGQGRHF
TRBJ2-2	14	TRBV7-7	CASSFNGVTGELFF
TRBJ2-3	18	TRBV23-1	CASNLSRTSTPSTDTQYF
TRBJ1-1	14	TRBV7-9	CASSTTGDGRGAFF
TRBJ2-3	16	TRBV6-1	CASSPPGTGGTDTQYF
TRBJ2-1	17	TRBV7-9	CASSFSGGSPFYNEQFF
TRBJ1-2	12	TRBV2	CASRGTPVGYTF
TRBJ1-2	14	TRBV2	CASSDTGRGYGYTF
TRBJ1-1	13	TRBV11-2	CASIQGAGTEAFF
TRBJ1-5	13	TRBV2	CASVGSSNQPQHF
TRBJ2-3	15	TRBV7-2	CASSFSGPYTDTQYF
TRBJ2-1	17	TRBV6-1	CASCLGQGARGGDEQFF
TRBJ2-1	17	TRBV12-3/TRBV12-4	CASSLVGLAGGKDEQFF
TRBJ2-1	14	TRBV15	CATSRDAGPDEQFF
TRBJ2-1	17	TRBV4-2	CASSQDISQGAYNEQFF